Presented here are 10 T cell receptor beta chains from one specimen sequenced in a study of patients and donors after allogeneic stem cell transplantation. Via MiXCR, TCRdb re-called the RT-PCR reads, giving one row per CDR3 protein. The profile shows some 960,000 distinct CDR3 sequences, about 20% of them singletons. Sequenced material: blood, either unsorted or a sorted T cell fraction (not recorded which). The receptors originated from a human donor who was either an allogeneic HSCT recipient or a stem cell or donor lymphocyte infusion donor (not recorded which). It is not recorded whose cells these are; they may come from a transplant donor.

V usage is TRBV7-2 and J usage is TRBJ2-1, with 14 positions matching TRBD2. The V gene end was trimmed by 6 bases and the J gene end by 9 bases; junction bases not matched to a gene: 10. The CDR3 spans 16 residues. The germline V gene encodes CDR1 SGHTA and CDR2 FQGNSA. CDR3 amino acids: CASSLPTSGGAGEQFF. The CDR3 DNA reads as TGTGCCAGCAGTCTACCGACTAGCGGGGGGGCGGGTGAGCAGTTCTTC.

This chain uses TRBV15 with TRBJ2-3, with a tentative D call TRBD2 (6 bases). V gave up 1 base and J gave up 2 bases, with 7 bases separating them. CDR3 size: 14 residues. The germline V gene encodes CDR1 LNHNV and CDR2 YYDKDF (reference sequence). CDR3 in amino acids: CATSRAGVTDTQYF. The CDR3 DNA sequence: TGTGCCACCAGCAGAGCGGGGGTCACAGATACGCAGTATTTT.

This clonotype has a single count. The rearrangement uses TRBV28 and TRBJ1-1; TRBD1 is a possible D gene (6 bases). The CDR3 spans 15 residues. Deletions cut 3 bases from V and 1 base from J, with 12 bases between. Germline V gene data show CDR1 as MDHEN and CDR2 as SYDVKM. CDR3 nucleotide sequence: TGTGCCAGCAGTTTCCCCGGGACATCGAACACTGAAGCTTTCTTT. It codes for CASSFPGTSNTEAFF.

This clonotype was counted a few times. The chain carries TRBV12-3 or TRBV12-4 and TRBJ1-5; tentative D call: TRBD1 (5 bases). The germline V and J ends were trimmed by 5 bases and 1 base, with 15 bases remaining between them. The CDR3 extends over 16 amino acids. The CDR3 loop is CASSKKGVSSNQPQHF. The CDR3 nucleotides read TGTGCCAGCAGTAAGAAAGGGGTTTCCAGCAATCAGCCCCAGCATTTT.

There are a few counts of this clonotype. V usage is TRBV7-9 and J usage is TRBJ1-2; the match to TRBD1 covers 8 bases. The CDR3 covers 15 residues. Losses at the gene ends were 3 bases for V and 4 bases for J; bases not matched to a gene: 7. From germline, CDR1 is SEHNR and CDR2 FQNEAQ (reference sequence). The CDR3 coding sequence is TGTGCCAGCAGCTTTCCAGGGGGCAATAGCTATGGCTACACCTTC. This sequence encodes CASSFPGGNSYGYTF.

This CDR3 reads CASSQGRKSTDTQYF. The DNA for the CDR3 is TGTGCCAGCAGCCAGGGTCGAAAAAGCACAGATACGCAGTATTTT. This chain joins TRBV11-1 and TRBJ2-3, with D tentatively TRBD1 (5 bases). The germline V gene has CDR1 SGHAT and CDR2 FQDESV (reference sequence). The CDR3 consists of 15 residues. Trimming took off 5 bases at V and 0 bases at J, with 12 bases between the two ends.

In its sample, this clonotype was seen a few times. The CDR3 sequence is CASSLSVRETGYTF. The DNA for the CDR3 is TGTGCCAGCAGTTTATCGGTCAGGGAAACTGGCTACACCTTC. The chain uses TRBV28 and TRBJ1-2; perhaps TRBD1 as D (5 bases). The CDR3 consists of 14 residues. V was shortened by 1 base and J by 7 bases, with 13 bases between the two germline ends. Looked up from germline, CDR1 is MDHEN and CDR2 is SYDVKM.

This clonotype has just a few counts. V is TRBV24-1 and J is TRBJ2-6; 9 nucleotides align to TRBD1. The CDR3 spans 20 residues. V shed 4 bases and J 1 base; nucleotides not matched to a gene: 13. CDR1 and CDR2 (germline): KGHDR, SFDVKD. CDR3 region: CATSDIPPGQGTSGANVLTF. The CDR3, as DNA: TGTGCCACCAGTGACATCCCCCCGGGACAGGGAACATCTGGGGCCAACGTCCTGACTTTC.

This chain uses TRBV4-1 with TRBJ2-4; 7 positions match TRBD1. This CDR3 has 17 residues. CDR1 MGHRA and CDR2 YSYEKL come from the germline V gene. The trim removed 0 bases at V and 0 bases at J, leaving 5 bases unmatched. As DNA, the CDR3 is TGCGCCAGCAGCCAAGATCTACAGGGGATAGCCAAAAACATTCAGTACTTC. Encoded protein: CASSQDLQGIAKNIQYF.

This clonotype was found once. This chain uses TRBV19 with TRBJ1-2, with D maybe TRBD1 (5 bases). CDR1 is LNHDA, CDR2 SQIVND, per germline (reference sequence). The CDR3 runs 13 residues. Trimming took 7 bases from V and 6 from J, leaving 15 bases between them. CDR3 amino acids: CASTRRWDDGYTF. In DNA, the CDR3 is TGTGCCAGTACTAGGAGGTGGGACGATGGCTACACCTTC. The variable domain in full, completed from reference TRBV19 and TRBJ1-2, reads DGGITQSPKYLFRKEGQNVTLSCEQNLNHDAMYWYRQDPGQGLRLIYYSQIVNDFQKGDIAEGYSVSREKKESFPLTVTSAQKNPTAFYLCASTRRWDDGYTFGSGTRLTVV.